Shown below are 13 T cell receptor beta chains from a single sample sequenced in a study of T cells in Graves' hyperthyroidism and ophthalmopathy. TCR beta CDR3 regions were amplified from RNA. First-round RT-PCR with HTBI primers amplified the TCR CDR3 region. One entry per CDR3 protein results from TCRdb running MiXCR on the multiplex PCR reads. The sample yields about 380,000 distinct CDR3 sequences, about 15% seen once. Sequenced sample: blood. All receptors come from a woman in her fifties or sixties with Graves' hyperthyroidism.

There are many counts of this clonotype. The V gene is TRBV4-2, the J gene TRBJ2-3, with D perhaps TRBD2 (5 bases). The CDR3 is 17 amino acids. Looked up from germline, CDR1 is LGHNA and CDR2 is YNFKEQ. Trimming stripped 0 bases from V and 0 bases from J, with 13 bases between. CDR3 DNA sequence: TGTGCCAGCAGCCAAGAGAGGAATCAGCGGAGCACAGATACGCAGTATTTT. It codes for CASSQERNQRSTDTQYF.

This clonotype was seen a few times. One end of the junction is discordant with germline, which a read error may explain. The rearrangement uses TRBV28 and TRBJ2-7; D gene ambiguous. Germline V CDR1 and CDR2: MDHEN, SYDVKM. The CDR3 is 13 residues long. The CDR3 spells CVSSLWDSYEQYF. The DNA of the CDR3 is TGTGTCAGCAGTTTATGGGACTCCTACGAGCAGTACTTC.

V and J are TRBV2 and TRBJ2-1; the match to TRBD2 covers 15 bases. This CDR3 has 14 amino acids. Germline CDR1 SNHLY, CDR2 FYNNEI. V trimming: 3 bases; J trimming: 10 bases; junction bases outside the gene matches: 1. The CDR3: CASSEGLAGGEQFF. In DNA, the CDR3 is TGTGCCAGCAGTGAGGGACTAGCGGGGGGAGAGCAGTTCTTC.

This clonotype has a handful of counts. The rearrangement uses TRBV14 and TRBJ2-7, with 7 bases fitting TRBD2. Trimming removed 1 base from V and 1 base from J; junction bases left unmatched: 19. Germline CDR1 is SGHDN and CDR2 is FVKESK. CDR3 length: 20 residues. In DNA form, the CDR3 reads TGTGCCAGCAGCCAAGCGGCGGGGAGCTTTGGGGGGGGGACTTCCTACGAGCAGTACTTC. Translation gives CASSQAAGSFGGGTSYEQYF.

There are many counts of this clonotype. V usage is TRBV28 and J usage is TRBJ2-2, with TRBD2 as a possible D gene (6 bases). Trimming stripped 6 bases from V and 4 bases from J, with 12 bases between. Germline V gene sequence: CDR1 MDHEN, CDR2 SYDVKM. This CDR3 contains 14 residues. The CDR3: CASSRDSRTGELFF. The CDR3 DNA reads TGTGCCAGCAGCCGGGACTCGCGCACCGGGGAGCTGTTTTTT.

As regards this clonotype: This clone may be a read error of a much larger clone one base away. This sequence joins TRBV20-1 and TRBJ1-1; no clear D gene. Germline loops: CDR1 DFQATT, CDR2 SNEGSKA (reference sequence). The CDR3 sequence is 17 residues long. The ends were cut back, 0 bases at V and 4 bases at J, with 21 bases in the middle. CDR3 coding DNA: TGCAGTGCTAGAGATTCCCTGAGGCGACGGATGAGCACTGAAGCTTTCTTT. Encoded protein: CSARDSLRRRMSTEAFF.

A few counts support this clonotype. The chain recombines TRBV3-1 with TRBJ2-1, with a weak D call TRBD1 (5 bases). V shed 0 bases and J shed 7 bases, with 19 bases lying between them. The CDR3 consists of 17 residues. Per germline, CDR1 LGHDT and CDR2 YNNKEL (reference sequence). CDR3 sequence (DNA): TGTGCCAGCAGCCAAGAACGCCTTGCCAAGGGGCGGAATGAGCAGTTCTTC. It specifies CASSQERLAKGRNEQFF.

This clonotype showed up just a few times. The chain uses TRBV5-6 and TRBJ2-1, with D perhaps matching TRBD2 (5 bases). This CDR3 comprises 15 residues. The germline gives CDR1 SGHDT, CDR2 YYEEEE. V dropped 2 bases and J dropped 2 bases, with 11 bases sitting between them. CDR3 DNA: TGTGCCAGCAGCTTTGAGGGTTTTACCTACAATGAGCAGTTCTTC. This codes for CASSFEGFTYNEQFF.

In its sample, this clonotype was seen a few times. The V call is TRBV7-8, the J call TRBJ1-4; TRBD1 aligns across 7 bases. Per the germline V gene, CDR1 is SGHVS and CDR2 is FQNEAQ. Unmatched junction bases numbered 4, after V lost 6 bases and J lost 0 bases. The CDR3 is made up of 15 amino acids. In DNA form, the CDR3 reads TGTGCCAGCAGGCAGGGGGGGGCAACTAATGAAAAACTGTTTTTT. It codes for CASRQGGATNEKLFF.

There are many counts of this clonotype. This chain connects TRBV12-3 or TRBV12-4 to TRBJ2-4; perhaps TRBD1 as D (6 bases). V dropped 5 bases and J dropped 8 bases, with 13 bases sitting between them. This CDR3 has 13 residues. The CDR3 bases are TGTGCCAGCAGTCCTCCGGGACAAGACATTCAGTACTTC. Amino acids: CASSPPGQDIQYF.

This clonotype was observed at least ten times. The chain uses TRBV12-3 or TRBV12-4 and TRBJ2-2, with TRBD1 identical over 8 bases. The CDR3 totals 16 residues. V shed 5 bases, J shed 2 bases, and the junction held 7 bases outside the gene matches. The CDR3 spells CASSPSDRGNTGELFF. CDR3 in DNA: TGTGCCAGCAGTCCATCCGACAGGGGCAACACCGGGGAGCTGTTTTTT.

This clonotype was counted ten times or more. V and J are TRBV3-1 and TRBJ2-7; D is unresolved. Germline CDR1 and CDR2: LGHDT and YNNKEL (reference sequence). Trimming pared 1 base from V and 6 bases from J, leaving 13 bases between. This CDR3 region has 14 residues. The CDR3 region is CASSQGRQWGEQYF. In DNA, the CDR3 is TGTGCCAGCAGCCAAGGAAGGCAATGGGGCGAGCAGTACTTC.

A remark on this clonotype: This clone may be a read error of a much larger clone one base away. The rearrangement joins TRBV5-1 to TRBJ1-6, with D possibly matching TRBD1 (5 bases). The V gene's germline CDR1 is SGHRS and CDR2 YFSETQ. CDR3 length: 15 amino acids. The CDR3 spells CASSLTGERNSPPHF. The CDR3 region has the DNA TGCGCCAGCAGCTTGACGGGGGAGCGAAATTCACCCCCCCACTTT.